Below, one TCR beta chain is given with its context. Its target is unknown. Clones were read by immunoSEQ multiplex PCR, and TCRdb kept only the in-frame ones, dropping some. Among 150,000 to 200,000 clones listed, 94% were seen once. Both about-4-week and about-12-week second-dose recipients were combined. The data originate from a study of T cell responses to AZD1222 COVID-19 vaccine. Study-wide points: Mostly white British, mostly female donors; authors suggested clonal diversity may be underestimated. Two AZD1222 doses significantly raised spike-specific TCR breadth and depth over controls. The study found vaccine-associated CD4 TCRs spanning spike, dominant at 160-218 and 743-854.

Trimming left V 2 bases short and J 1 base short, with 14 bases between. CDR3 size: 16 residues. CDR1 and CDR2 from the germline V gene are MNHEY and SMNVEV (reference sequence). The chain combines TRBV27 with TRBJ1-1; D ambiguous. This TCR came from an adult who received the AZD1222 COVID-19 vaccine. This sample comprised peripheral blood, obtained 28 days after the second AZD1222 dose. The CDR3 nucleotides are TGTGCCAGCAGTTTAATGCGACAATCCGGGAACACTGAAGCTTTCTTT. Translated: CASSLMRQSGNTEAFF.